The T cell receptor beta chain described here comes from a study of blood T cell repertoires in COVID-19 (dated by TCRdb to the early 2020s). Looking at the study overall: Collaborator samples came from the United States, Italy and Spain and covered acute and convalescent phases of COVID-19. Nearly every sample came with metadata listing a de-identified subject ID, COVID-19 status, age in years and sex. Where available, HLA class I and class II types were taken from metadata supplied by the sample provider and were not determined by assay-based typing. The prospective study material was composed of cDNA or gDNA derived from T cells, B-cell-depleted T cells, or PBMCs. Subjects who had been exposed to COVID-19, were actively infected with it, or had recovered from it provided the deeply sampled blood TCRbeta repertoires that made up the dataset. Samples came from the ongoing ImmuneRACE study (first 160 participants) plus 1,254 subjects from 6 global collaborators. The repertoires were released in a freely available public database meant as a resource for research on the immune response to SARS-CoV-2.

Beyond this particular receptor, the publication reports: The amount of clinical and demographic metadata varied by source and participant and was provided uncurated.

The CDR3 measures 17 amino acids from cysteine to phenylalanine. Only the CDR3 DNA stays, 51 bases, in frame from base 1. Relative to germline, V is missing 5 bases and J is missing 2 bases, with 13 bases of the junction outside any gene match. The germline V gene sets CDR1 to MDHEN and CDR2 to SYDVKM. The immunoSEQ Assay, a bias-controlled multiplex PCR, was used to amplify TCRbeta CDR3 regions from genomic DNA. On the study's bioinformatics: Within the assay, amplification of reference gene primers was used to estimate how many nucleated cells each sample contained. To quantify the absolute abundance of each unique TCRbeta CDR3 rearrangement, sequence reads were collapsed and filtered. For each sample, productive Simpson clonality was calculated by taking the square root of Simpson's diversity index across productive rearrangements. This is the immuneACCESS table as TCRdb keeps it, with only in-frame sequences that have V and J called. A part of the clones is gone; compared with another copy, unresolved V genes explain less than half, and the rest is unexplained. The DNA gave D and trimming, while V, J and clone size come from that table. In this sample the table shows some 250,000 clones, roughly nine tenths of which occur a single time. More than 10% of the sample belongs to the ten largest clones.

In Seattle, one collaborating source enrolled patients while the infection was active and tracked those patients longitudinally over the course of disease. The collaborating institutions used their own protocols to collect whole blood in K2EDTA tubes. For TCRbeta analysis, collaborators shipped samples as frozen whole blood, isolated PBMCs, or DNA extracted from either of those sample types. On this clone itself: What this receptor recognizes is not known. Base qualities are missing; no much larger clone stands one base away.

The source of this sequence is a woman aged 30 to 39 with COVID-19, enrolled during active disease. Material for sequencing was peripheral blood. Recombination linked TRBV28 to TRBJ1-1; 8 central nucleotides agree with TRBD1. The CDR3 corresponds to CASSTIDRGLGNTEAFF. The bases read TGTGCCAGCAGTACCATCGACAGGGGACTTGGAAACACTGAAGCTTTCTTT.